Listed here is a single TCR beta chain. These data belong to a study of blood T cell repertoires in COVID-19. Whole-study context: The analysed material was cDNA or gDNA that came from T cells, B-cell-depleted T cells, or PBMCs.

The CDR3 is made up of 14 amino acids. Germline V lookup: CDR1 MNHEY, CDR2 SVGAGI. V shed 2 bases and J shed 2 bases, with 10 bases lying between them. Produced via immunoSEQ multiplex PCR; TCRdb's table is partial and in-frame only. Of 30,000 to 40,000 clones listed, around 80% are singletons. The sequencing sample was made of peripheral blood. The clonotype originates from a man aged 55 to 70 with COVID-19, enrolled during active disease. This chain connects TRBV6-5 to TRBJ2-7; TRBD2 might be the D (5 bases). Here the CDR3 DNA reads TGTGCCAGCAGTTACCCGGGAACTACCTACGAGCAGTACTTC. It yields the protein CASSYPGTTYEQYF.